The 9 T cell receptor beta chains listed next were all sequenced from one sample in a study of T-cell reconstitution after alpha-beta-depleted transplantation in children. It was with unique molecular identifiers that the TCRbeta library was prepared. One entry per CDR3 protein results from TCRdb running MiXCR on the PCR reads. Altogether 610,000 or so distinct CDR3 sequences are present, 20% to 30% being singletons, with the ten largest covering 35% to 40%. The source material was PBMCs, sampled before TCRalphabeta/CD19-depleted stem cell transplant. All receptors come from a boy in the first two years of life with Wiskott-Aldrich syndrome, due to receive a stem cell transplant.

This clonotype was found a few times. V and J are TRBV12-3 or TRBV12-4 and TRBJ2-1; no clear D gene. This CDR3 comprises 14 residues. Trimming shortened V by 3 bases and J by 8 bases, and 14 bases separated the two germline ends. CDR3 loop: CASSFSLQHDEQFF. The CDR3 DNA follows: TGTGCCAGCAGTTTTAGTCTGCAACACGATGAGCAGTTCTTC.

This clonotype was observed a handful of times. The chain is built from TRBV4-2 and TRBJ2-5; D possibly corresponds to TRBD1 (7 bases). The CDR3 sequence is 16 residues long. V was trimmed by 1 base and J by 5 bases, leaving 17 bases between them. Germline lookup yields CDR1 LGHNA and CDR2 YNFKEQ. The CDR3: CASSQGRGQGGETQYF. The CDR3 DNA sequence: TGTGCCAGCAGCCAAGGTCGCGGGCAGGGGGGCGAGACCCAGTACTTC.

The chain employs TRBV29-1 and TRBJ2-1, with 10 bases identical to TRBD1. Looked up from germline, CDR1 is SQVTM and CDR2 is ANQGSEA. The length of the CDR3 is 12 residues. The V gene end was trimmed by 6 bases and the J gene end by 8 bases; junction bases not matched to a gene: 4. The CDR3 region is CSVGGQGDEQFF. The CDR3 nucleotides are TGCAGCGTGGGCGGACAGGGGGATGAGCAGTTCTTC.

This clonotype has a handful of counts. The CDR3 region is CATSNQILGTDTQYF. The CDR3 nucleotides are TGTGCCACCAGCAACCAGATACTGGGGACAGATACGCAGTATTTT. The rearrangement uses TRBV15 and TRBJ2-3, with D uncertain. This CDR3 has 15 residues. V lost 4 bases and J 3 bases, leaving 14 bases between the germline ends. CDR1 and CDR2 from the germline V gene are LNHNV and YYDKDF (reference sequence).

V usage is TRBV4-2 and J usage is TRBJ2-7; D call uncertain. Trimming removed 4 bases at V and 0 bases at J, with 16 bases between. This CDR3 has 16 amino acids. CDR1 and CDR2 (germline): LGHNA, YNFKEQ. CDR3 in amino acids: CASSRKSTADSYEQYF. For the CDR3, the DNA is TGTGCCAGCAGCCGCAAAAGTACGGCAGACTCCTACGAGCAGTACTTC.

The chain uses TRBV4-1 and TRBJ1-2; D is undetermined. The CDR3 consists of 14 residues. CDR1 is MGHRA, CDR2 YSYEKL, per germline. V dropped 0 bases and J dropped 1 base, with 6 bases sitting between them. Here the CDR3 reads CASSQDWGNYGYTF. CDR3 DNA: TGCGCCAGCAGCCAAGACTGGGGTAACTATGGCTACACCTTC.

The V gene is TRBV5-1, the J gene TRBJ2-1; 7 nucleotides line up with TRBD1. The V gene end was trimmed by 2 bases and the J gene end by 10 bases; junction bases not matched to a gene: 12. The CDR3 totals 15 residues. Germline V CDR1 and CDR2: SGHRS, YFSETQ. The CDR3 spells CASSLTGLEDREQFF. CDR3 DNA sequence: TGCGCCAGCAGCTTAACAGGGCTAGAGGACAGGGAGCAGTTCTTC.

This clonotype was found a few times. V gene TRBV12-5 combines with J gene TRBJ1-1; D gene ambiguous. The CDR3 length is 13 residues. V was pared by 2 bases and J by 3 bases, with 7 bases between. CDR1 is LGHNT and CDR2 is FRNRAP in the germline V gene. This CDR3 reads CASGLIPYTEAFF. For the CDR3, the DNA is TGTGCTAGTGGTTTGATCCCCTACACTGAAGCTTTCTTT.

The CDR3, as DNA: TGCGCCAGCAGTGAGTCGGTGAACACCGGGGAGCTGTTTTTT. Residues: CASSESVNTGELFF. V usage is TRBV10-1 and J usage is TRBJ2-2; D not resolved. CDR1 is WNHNN and CDR2 is SYGVQD in the germline V gene (reference sequence). V shed 0 bases and J shed 1 base, with 3 bases lying between them. The CDR3 runs 14 residues.